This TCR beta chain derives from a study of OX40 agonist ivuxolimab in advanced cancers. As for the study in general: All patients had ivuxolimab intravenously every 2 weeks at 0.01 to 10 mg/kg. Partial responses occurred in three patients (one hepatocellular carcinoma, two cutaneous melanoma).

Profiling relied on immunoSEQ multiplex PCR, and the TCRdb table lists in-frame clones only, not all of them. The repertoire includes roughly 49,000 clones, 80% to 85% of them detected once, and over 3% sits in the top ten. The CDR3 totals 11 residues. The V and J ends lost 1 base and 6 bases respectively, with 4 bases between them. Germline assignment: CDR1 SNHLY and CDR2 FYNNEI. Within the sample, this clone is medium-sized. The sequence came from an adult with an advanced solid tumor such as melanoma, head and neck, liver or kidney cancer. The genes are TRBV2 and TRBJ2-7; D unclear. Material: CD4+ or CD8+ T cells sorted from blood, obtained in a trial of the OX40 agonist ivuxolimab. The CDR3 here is CASSEGGEQYF. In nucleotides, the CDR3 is TGTGCCAGCAGTGAAGGCGGCGAGCAGTACTTC.